This T cell receptor (beta chain) was recorded in a study of blood T cell repertoires in COVID-19. Study details: The samples span acute and convalescent COVID-19 from the United States, Italy and Spain. Sources were T cells, B-cell-depleted T cells, or PBMCs; the material itself was cDNA or gDNA.

This clone appeared a single time. Using immunoSEQ multiplex PCR, the repertoire was profiled, and TCRdb retains in-frame clones only, with some absent. The sample holds 300,000 to 400,000 clones, roughly 87% seen once. The CDR3 loop spans 13 amino acids. The V gene's germline CDR1 is MNHNY and CDR2 SVGAGI (reference sequence). V was trimmed by 2 bases and J by 4 bases, leaving 8 bases between them. Sequenced input: peripheral blood. The genes are TRBV6-6 and TRBJ1-2; D gene ambiguous. This clonotype was obtained from a man younger than 40 with COVID-19, enrolled during active disease. For the CDR3, the DNA is TGTGCCAGCAGTTACCCCGCTAGCTATGGCTACACCTTC. Its protein is CASSYPASYGYTF.